The 25 T cell receptor beta chains presented below share a single source sample, sequenced in a study of identical twins. TCRdb processed the 5' RACE reads anew with MiXCR; each CDR3 protein has one entry. The repertoire holds hundreds of thousands of distinct CDR3 sequences, with 7.5% as singletons. These sequences were also reported in another study, on yellow fever vaccine responses in identical twins.

Sequencing was carried out using memory (CD45RO+) T cells sorted from blood. These receptors were collected from a woman in her late teens or twenties in good health.

This chain connects TRBV5-8 to TRBJ2-1, with 7 bases identical to TRBD2. The CDR3 loop spans 16 amino acids. V was pared by 1 base and J by 10 bases, with 14 bases of the junction left unmatched. The V gene's germline CDR1 is SGHTS and CDR2 YDEGEE. CDR3 protein: CASSLWSGMVAGEQFF. CDR3 coding DNA: TGTGCCAGCAGCTTGTGGTCAGGGATGGTAGCGGGCGAGCAGTTCTTC.

This chain connects TRBV28 to TRBJ2-7, with a possible D match to TRBD2 (6 bases). Trimming shortened V by 7 bases and J by 7 bases, and 17 bases separated the two germline ends. This CDR3 has 13 amino acids. The germline gives CDR1 MDHEN, CDR2 SYDVKM. CDR3 in amino acids: CASKVLAPSEQYF. DNA for the CDR3: TGTGCCAGCAAGGTCCTAGCGCCCTCAGAGCAGTACTTC.

The sample holds many counts of this clonotype. The chain is built from TRBV15 and TRBJ2-1; 10 positions match TRBD2. Germline V gene data show CDR1 as LNHNV and CDR2 as YYDKDF (reference sequence). V gave up 0 bases and J gave up 3 bases; unmatched junction bases: 2. This CDR3 contains 16 residues. The CDR3 DNA follows: TGTGCCACCAGCAGAGAAGCGGGGGGGGGCTACAATGAGCAGTTCTTC. Its protein is CATSREAGGGYNEQFF.

The sample holds many counts of this clonotype. The chain links TRBV28 to TRBJ2-5, with D tentatively TRBD2 (6 bases). Looked up from germline, CDR1 is MDHEN and CDR2 is SYDVKM. This CDR3 contains 15 residues. V lost 5 bases to trimming and J lost 4 bases, with 17 bases between them. The CDR3 DNA sequence: TGTGCCAGCAGTCCCGCCCTAGCGTGGGGAGAGACCCAGTACTTC. This sequence encodes CASSPALAWGETQYF.

The chain links TRBV7-9 to TRBJ2-7, with TRBD2 matching 8 bases. V was pared by 5 bases and J by 4 bases, with 7 bases of the junction left unmatched. CDR1 is SEHNR and CDR2 is FQNEAQ in the germline V gene (reference sequence). The CDR3 loop spans 14 amino acids. CDR3 region: CASSPSGGEYEQYF. CDR3 coding DNA: TGTGCCAGCAGCCCAAGCGGGGGCGAATACGAGCAGTACTTC.

This clonotype was counted many times. The chain joins TRBV6-2 or TRBV6-3 to TRBJ2-7; 10 bases align to TRBD2. There are 14 residues in the CDR3. With V trimmed by 7 bases and J by 10 bases, 13 bases remained unmatched. The germline CDR1 and CDR2 sequences are MNHEY and SVGEGT. CDR3: CASTLTSGLLRQYF. The CDR3 nucleotides read TGTGCCAGCACCTTGACTAGCGGGCTACTCCGCCAGTACTTC.

The chain couples TRBV6-1 to TRBJ2-1, with D perhaps TRBD1 (6 bases). Deletions cut 6 bases from V and 1 base from J, with 13 bases between. Per the germline V gene, CDR1 is MNHNS and CDR2 is SASEGT. The CDR3 contains 15 residues. The CDR3 loop reads CASRRGQFSYNEQFF. The CDR3 DNA is TGTGCCAGCAGGAGAGGACAGTTTTCCTACAATGAGCAGTTCTTC.

This rearrangement joins TRBV5-1 to TRBJ2-5; D gene uncertain. This CDR3 has 12 amino acids. Trimming took off 7 bases at V and 5 bases at J, with 12 bases between the two ends. Germline V gene lookup returns CDR1 SGHRS and CDR2 YFSETQ. CDR3 sequence reads: CASFRWPETQYF. CDR3 nucleotide sequence: TGCGCCAGCTTTCGCTGGCCGGAGACCCAGTACTTC.

The CDR3 reads CASRELAGGPGEQYF. The CDR3 DNA follows: TGCGCCAGCAGAGAACTAGCGGGAGGGCCGGGTGAGCAGTACTTC. V usage is TRBV10-2 and J usage is TRBJ2-7, with 13 bases fitting TRBD2. This CDR3 is built from 15 residues. V shed 6 bases and J 7 bases; nucleotides not matched to a gene: 9. Looked up from germline, CDR1 is WSHSY and CDR2 is SAAADI.

The CDR3 DNA is TGTGCCAGCAGGACTAGCGGGGGGCTACAAGAGACCCAGTACTTC. Residues: CASRTSGGLQETQYF. V usage is TRBV6-1 and J usage is TRBJ2-5; 13 bases are shared with TRBD2. This CDR3 has 15 amino acids. The V gene end was trimmed by 6 bases and the J gene end by 2 bases; junction bases not matched to a gene: 3. In germline, CDR1 is MNHNS, CDR2 SASEGT.

The J gene is TRBJ1-3, the V gene TRBV2; D uncertain. CDR1 is SNHLY and CDR2 is FYNNEI in the germline V gene. With 7 bases removed from V and 0 bases from J, the gap between germline ends came to 10 bases. This CDR3 comprises 14 residues. CDR3 region: CASMSHISGNTIYF. The CDR3 bases are TGTGCCAGCATGTCGCACATCTCTGGAAACACCATATATTTT.

The J gene is TRBJ2-7, the V gene TRBV5-8, with D perhaps matching TRBD1 or TRBD2 (6 bases each). The CDR3 has 12 residues. Germline assignment: CDR1 SGHTS and CDR2 YDEGEE. The germline V and J ends were trimmed by 6 bases and 13 bases, with 20 bases remaining between them. In nucleotides, the CDR3 is TGTGCCAGCACAATACGGAGGGACACCCCTTACTTC. It specifies CASTIRRDTPYF. The whole variable domain, remainder taken from reference TRBV5-8 and TRBJ2-7, is EAGVTQSPTHLIKTRGQQATLRCSPISGHTSVYWYQQALGLGLQFLLWYDEGEERNRGNFPPRFSGRQFPNYSSELNVNALELEDSALYLCASTIRRDTPYFGPGTRLTVT.

The rearrangement uses TRBV6-6 and TRBJ2-7, with TRBD2 identical over 9 bases. The CDR3 covers 11 residues. Germline V gene data show CDR1 as MNHNY and CDR2 as SVGAGI (reference sequence). The V and J ends lost 7 bases and 7 bases, in that order; junction bases with no gene match: 2. As DNA, the CDR3 is TGTGCCAGCAAGCTAGCGGGAGAGCAGTACTTC. It codes for CASKLAGEQYF.

The V call is TRBV6-2 or TRBV6-3, the J call TRBJ1-5, with D possibly matching TRBD1 (6 bases). The CDR3 loop spans 15 amino acids. V was trimmed by 7 bases and J by 6 bases, leaving 19 bases between them. Germline CDR1 is MNHEY and CDR2 is SVGEGT. The chain's CDR3 is CASNGGRGASQPQHF. The CDR3 DNA reads TGTGCCAGCAACGGGGGCCGCGGGGCCAGTCAGCCCCAGCATTTT.

In this sample, this clonotype turned up a few times. CDR3 bases: TGTGCCAGCAGTCCCTTGCCCAGAGGCACAGATACGCAGTATTTT. Translating gives CASSPLPRGTDTQYF. V gene TRBV6-1 combines with J gene TRBJ2-3; no reliable D call. This CDR3 comprises 15 residues. In germline, CDR1 is MNHNS, CDR2 SASEGT. The V gene lost 5 bases and the J gene lost 1 base, with 13 bases spanning the gap.

Details on this clonotype: Given a much more abundant clone one base away, this may be a read error. The rearrangement uses TRBV28 and TRBJ2-7; D is perhaps TRBD2 (7 bases). The CDR3 covers 14 residues. CDR1 is MDHEN and CDR2 is SYDVKM in the germline V gene. Here the CDR3 DNA reads TGTGCCAGCAGTCAAGGGGGGGGGTCCTACGAGCTGTACTTC. Amino acid sequence: CASSQGGGSYELYF.

This clonotype was seen repeatedly, ten times or more. The chain is built from TRBV5-1 and TRBJ2-7; weak D call: TRBD2 (5 bases). The CDR3 totals 15 residues. Deletions cut 4 bases from V and 0 bases from J, with 14 bases between. Germline V CDR1 and CDR2: SGHRS, YFSETQ. CDR3 loop: CASSEGGRTSYEQYF. The CDR3 coding sequence is TGCGCCAGCAGCGAGGGTGGGAGAACCTCCTACGAGCAGTACTTC.

This clonotype was detected a few times. V gene TRBV5-1 combines with J gene TRBJ1-5; maybe TRBD1 (6 bases). With 4 bases removed from V and 2 bases from J, the gap between germline ends came to 13 bases. The germline gives CDR1 SGHRS, CDR2 YFSETQ. The CDR3 consists of 15 residues. CDR3 coding DNA: TGCGCCAGCAGCCCAGACCCAGGGGGCAATCAGCCCCAGCATTTT. Amino acid sequence: CASSPDPGGNQPQHF.

This clonotype was seen repeatedly, ten times or more. This sequence joins TRBV3-1 and TRBJ1-6, with a possible D match to TRBD1 (5 bases). V lost 2 bases and J lost 0, with 14 bases in between. CDR3 length: 18 amino acids. Germline-derived CDR1 and CDR2 are LGHDT and YNNKEL (reference sequence). CDR3 region: CASSQRDLTSSYNSPLHF. CDR3 bases: TGTGCCAGCAGCCAAAGGGACTTAACAAGCTCCTATAATTCACCCCTCCACTTT.

This sequence joins TRBV11-1 and TRBJ2-3; D might be TRBD2 (6 bases). Trimming pared 5 bases from V and 5 bases from J, leaving 11 bases between. The germline CDR1 and CDR2 sequences are SGHAT and FQDESV (reference sequence). The CDR3 has 13 amino acids. The CDR3 loop reads CASSAGSLDTQYF. Here the CDR3 DNA reads TGTGCCAGCAGCGCCGGGAGCCTAGATACGCAGTATTTT.

This clonotype was counted only a few times. A single base separates this from a much larger clone, so it may be a read error. CDR3 in DNA: TGTGCCAGCAGAGCTAGCGGGAGGGCCTACAATGAGCAGTTCTTC. Translating gives CASRASGRAYNEQFF. This chain connects TRBV7-9 to TRBJ2-1; 12 bases align to TRBD2. Germline CDR1 reads SEHNR; CDR2 reads FQNEAQ (reference sequence). The V and J ends lost 6 bases and 2 bases, in that order; junction bases with no gene match: 2. The CDR3 spans 15 residues.

This clonotype was found a few times. The gene calls are TRBV9 and TRBJ2-3; D is unresolved. Trimming took off 3 bases at V and 6 bases at J, with 11 bases between the two ends. This CDR3 contains 13 residues. Germline V CDR1 and CDR2: SGDLS, YYNGEE. The CDR3 DNA reads TGTGCCAGCAGCGCTTGGGATTCCGATACGCAGTATTTT. Translated, it gives CASSAWDSDTQYF.

Comment on this clonotype: Given the absence of the conserved phenylalanine or tryptophan at the CDR3 end, a read error is likely. The chain combines TRBV6-5 with TRBJ2-5; no firm D call. V was shortened by 0 bases and J by 5 bases, with 7 bases between the two germline ends. The CDR3 length is 13 residues. Germline V gives CDR1 MNHEY, CDR2 SVGAGI. The CDR3 loop reads CASSYSRAETQYL. The CDR3 nucleotides are TGTGCCAGCAGTTACTCGAGAGCGGAGACCCAGTACCTC.

This clonotype showed up many times. The chain is built from TRBV5-1 and TRBJ2-7; a possible D gene is TRBD2 (6 bases). The V gene's germline CDR1 is SGHRS and CDR2 YFSETQ. V lost 4 bases to trimming and J lost 3 bases, with 11 bases between them. This CDR3 spans 13 amino acids. In nucleotides, the CDR3 is TGCGCCAGCAGCGTAGGGACTCGCTACGAGCAGTACTTC. It specifies CASSVGTRYEQYF.

This clonotype came up a few times. J is TRBJ2-6 and V is TRBV2; D remains ambiguous. There are 15 residues in the CDR3. CDR1 is SNHLY and CDR2 is FYNNEI in the germline V gene. V shed 1 base and J shed 2 bases, with 6 bases lying between them. CDR3 protein: CASSEGQPGANVLTF. The CDR3 DNA sequence: TGTGCCAGCAGTGAAGGTCAACCTGGGGCCAACGTCCTGACTTTC. Supplemented by reference TRBV2 and TRBJ2-6, the full variable domain reads EPEVTQTPSHQVTQMGQEVILRCVPISNHLYFYWYRQILGQKVEFLVSFYNNEISEKSEIFDDQFSVERPDGSNFTLKIRSTKLEDSAMYFCASSEGQPGANVLTFGAGSRLTVL.